The clone carrying this TCR beta chain was observed a handful of times. Antigen specificity is unknown. The source of the sample is a study of identical twins. General study findings and limits: There were fewer insertions in abundant cord blood beta clonotypes, but memory repertoires showed no such pattern. Beta out-of-frame twin sharing showed a weaker excess.

The germline gives CDR1 MNHEY, CDR2 SVGEGT. The CDR3 runs to 11 residues. With 5 bases removed from V and 7 bases from J, the gap between germline ends came to 9 bases. TCRdb re-called the 5' RACE reads with MiXCR, one entry per CDR3 protein. The sample lists about 480,000 distinct CDR3 sequences; approximately 15% were seen once. These data were likewise used in another study, on yellow fever vaccine responses in identical twins.

Sequencing was done on a sample of CD4+ T cells sorted from blood. The chain is built from TRBV6-2 or TRBV6-3 and TRBJ2-7; D is undetermined. The sequence was collected from a woman younger than 30 in good health. CDR3 DNA sequence: TGTGCCAGCAGTGAACTTAGTGAGCAGTACTTC. Translation gives CASSELSEQYF.